Below are 10 T cell receptor beta chains sequenced from a single sample in a study of OX40 agonist ivuxolimab in advanced cancers. Profiling relied on immunoSEQ multiplex PCR, and the TCRdb table lists in-frame clones only, not all of them. The profile shows approximately 58,000 clones, about 80% of them singletons. Specimen: CD4+ or CD8+ T cells sorted from blood, collected in a trial of the OX40 agonist ivuxolimab. All receptors derive from an adult with an advanced solid tumor such as melanoma, head and neck, liver or kidney cancer.

In this sample, this clone turned up a few times. This chain connects TRBV19 to TRBJ1-5, with 7 bases fitting TRBD1. Germline V CDR1 and CDR2: LNHDA, SQIVND (reference sequence). With 5 bases clipped from V and 0 bases from J, the junction kept 4 bases outside the gene matches. This CDR3 is 15 amino acids long. The CDR3: CASSATGASNQPQHF. The DNA for the CDR3 is TGTGCCAGTAGTGCCACAGGGGCTAGCAATCAGCCCCAGCATTTT.

The chain uses TRBV28 and TRBJ2-7; D gene ambiguous. Trimming cost V 3 bases and J 4 bases, with 4 bases left between them. Germline V gene lookup returns CDR1 MDHEN and CDR2 SYDVKM. The CDR3 consists of 11 residues. The CDR3 loop is CASSFFYEQYF. The CDR3 region has the DNA TGTGCCAGCAGTTTTTTTTACGAGCAGTACTTC.

This rearrangement joins TRBV6-6 to TRBJ2-5; 11 nucleotides line up with TRBD2. V lost 6 bases to trimming and J lost 7 bases; unmatched junction nucleotides: 10. The germline V gene has CDR1 MNHNY and CDR2 SVGAGI (reference sequence). CDR3 size: 15 residues. The chain's CDR3 is CASRMGGTSGGTQYF. CDR3 coding DNA: TGTGCCAGCAGGATGGGAGGGACTAGCGGAGGGACCCAGTACTTC.

This chain connects TRBV11-2 to TRBJ2-2; D is possibly TRBD1 (6 bases). V shed 5 bases and J shed 8 bases, with 9 bases lying between them. The CDR3 runs 12 residues. The germline CDR1 and CDR2 sequences are SGHAT and FQNNGV. The CDR3: CASSNRGGELFF. DNA for the CDR3: TGTGCCAGCAGCAATAGGGGGGGGGAGCTGTTTTTT. The whole variable domain, filled in from reference TRBV11-2 and TRBJ2-2, reads EAGVAQSPRYKIIEKRQSVAFWCNPISGHATLYWYQQILGQGPKLLIQFQNNGVVDDSQLPKDRFSAERLKGVDSTLKIQPAKLEDSAVYLCASSNRGGELFFGEGSRLTVL.

The chain links TRBV5-4 to TRBJ2-7; D is ambiguous. CDR1 is SGHNT, CDR2 YYREEE, per germline (reference sequence). CDR3 size: 13 residues. Trimming cost V 3 bases and J 3 bases, with 10 bases left between them. The CDR3: CASSYGPNYEQYF. The CDR3 DNA reads TGTGCCAGCAGCTACGGACCCAACTACGAGCAGTACTTC.

The CDR3 loop reads CASSSREGQPQHF. DNA for the CDR3: TGTGCCAGCAGTAGCAGGGAAGGTCAGCCCCAGCATTTT. The chain is built from TRBV6-5 and TRBJ1-5; D is perhaps TRBD1 (5 bases). V gave up 5 bases and J gave up 6 bases, with 11 bases separating them. This CDR3 is built from 13 residues. Germline CDR1 and CDR2: MNHEY and SVGAGI.

The chain has TRBV7-9 and TRBJ2-1; 9 positions agree with TRBD1. The ends lost 3 bases at V and 8 bases at J; junction bases unmatched: 8. The CDR3 is 15 residues long. Germline CDR1 reads SEHNR; CDR2 reads FQNEAQ (reference sequence). CDR3 sequence: CASSFGGRTGDEQFF. The DNA of the CDR3 is TGTGCCAGCAGCTTTGGGGGACGGACAGGGGATGAGCAGTTCTTC.

As for this clone: Relative to the germline gene, one junction end is altered; a read error may explain this. The rearrangement uses TRBV2 and TRBJ2-5; D may be TRBD1 (6 bases). The CDR3 runs 14 residues. Germline V gene lookup returns CDR1 SNHLY and CDR2 FYNNEI. The CDR3 bases are TGTGCCAGCAGCGAAGACAGGTTTCGAGAGACCCAGTACTTC. Its translation: CASSEDRFRETQYF.

V and J are TRBV29-1 and TRBJ1-1, with a tentative D call TRBD1 (5 bases). The V gene lost 4 bases and the J gene lost 1 base, with 10 bases spanning the gap. CDR1 and CDR2 from the germline V gene are SQVTM and ANQGSEA. The CDR3 contains 13 residues. CDR3 amino acids: CSVGRGRNTEAFF. The CDR3 bases are TGCAGCGTTGGTAGGGGCCGGAACACTGAAGCTTTCTTT.

This clone has a handful of counts. The chain has TRBV30 and TRBJ2-2; D gene ambiguous. Trimming stripped 1 base from V and 6 bases from J, with 21 bases between. CDR3 length: 17 amino acids. CDR1 and CDR2 (germline): GTSNPN, SVGIG (reference sequence). Here the CDR3 DNA reads TGTGCCTGGAGTGGGCCTTGGGCTAGAAATTTCCCCGGGGAGCTGTTTTTT. Protein product: CAWSGPWARNFPGELFF. The whole variable domain, remainder taken from reference TRBV30 and TRBJ2-2, is SQTIHQWPATLVQPVGSPLSLECTVEGTSNPNLYWYRQAAGRGLQLLFYSVGIGQISSEVPQNLSASRPQDRQFILSSKKLLLSDSGFYLCAWSGPWARNFPGELFFGEGSRLTVL.